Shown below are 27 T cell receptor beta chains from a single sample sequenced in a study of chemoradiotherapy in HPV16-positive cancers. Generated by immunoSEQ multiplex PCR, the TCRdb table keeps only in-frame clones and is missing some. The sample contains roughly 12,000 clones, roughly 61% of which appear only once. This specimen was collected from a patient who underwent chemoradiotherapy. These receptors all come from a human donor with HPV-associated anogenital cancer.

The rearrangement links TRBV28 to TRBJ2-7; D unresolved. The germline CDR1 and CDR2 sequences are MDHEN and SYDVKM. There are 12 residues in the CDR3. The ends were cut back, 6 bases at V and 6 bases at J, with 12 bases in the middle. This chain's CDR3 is CASSPTVSEQYF. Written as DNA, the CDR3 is TGTGCCAGCAGCCCGACTGTCTCCGAGCAGTACTTC.

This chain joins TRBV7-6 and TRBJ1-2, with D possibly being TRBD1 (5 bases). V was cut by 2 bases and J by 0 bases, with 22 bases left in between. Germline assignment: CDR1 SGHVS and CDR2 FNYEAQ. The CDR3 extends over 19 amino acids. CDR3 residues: CASSLRRGPHQSSNYGYTF. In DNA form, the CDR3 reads TGTGCCAGCAGCTTACGCCGGGGCCCGCACCAATCCTCTAACTATGGCTACACCTTC. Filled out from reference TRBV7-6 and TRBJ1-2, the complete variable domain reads GAGVSQSPRYKVTKRGQDVALRCDPISGHVSLYWYRQALGQGPEFLTYFNYEAQQDKSGLPNDRFSAERPEGSISTLTIQRTEQRDSAMYRCASSLRRGPHQSSNYGYTFGSGTRLTVV.

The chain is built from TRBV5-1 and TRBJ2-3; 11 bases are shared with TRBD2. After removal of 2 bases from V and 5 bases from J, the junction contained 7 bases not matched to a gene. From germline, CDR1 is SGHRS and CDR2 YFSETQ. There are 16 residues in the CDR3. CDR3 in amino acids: CASSFRLAGGQDTQYF. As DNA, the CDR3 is TGCGCCAGCAGCTTTCGGTTAGCGGGGGGGCAAGATACGCAGTATTTT.

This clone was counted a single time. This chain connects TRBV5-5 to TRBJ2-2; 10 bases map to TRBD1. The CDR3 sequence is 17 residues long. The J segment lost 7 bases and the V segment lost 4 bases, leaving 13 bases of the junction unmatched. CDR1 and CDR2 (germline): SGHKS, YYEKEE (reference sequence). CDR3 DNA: TGTGCCAGCAGCGTACAGCCGGGACAGGGGCCCCTCGGGGAGCTGTTTTTT. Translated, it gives CASSVQPGQGPLGELFF.

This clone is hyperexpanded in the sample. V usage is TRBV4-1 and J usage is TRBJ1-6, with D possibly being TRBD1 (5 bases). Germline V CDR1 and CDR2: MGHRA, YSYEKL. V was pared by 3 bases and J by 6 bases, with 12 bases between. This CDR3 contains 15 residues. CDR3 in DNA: TGCGCCAGCAGCCAGACACAGGTTTTTAATTCACCCCTCCACTTT. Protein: CASSQTQVFNSPLHF.

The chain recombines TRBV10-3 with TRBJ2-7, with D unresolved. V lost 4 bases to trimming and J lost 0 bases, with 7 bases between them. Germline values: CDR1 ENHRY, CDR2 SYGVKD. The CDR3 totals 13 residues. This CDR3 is CAISGINSYEQYF. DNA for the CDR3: TGTGCCATCAGTGGTATTAACTCCTACGAGCAGTACTTC.

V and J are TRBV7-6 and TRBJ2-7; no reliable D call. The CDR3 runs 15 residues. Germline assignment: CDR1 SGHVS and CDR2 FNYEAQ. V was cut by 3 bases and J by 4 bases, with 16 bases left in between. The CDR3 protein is CASSFGPEVSYEQYF. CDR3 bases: TGTGCCAGCAGCTTCGGACCCGAAGTATCGTACGAGCAGTACTTC.

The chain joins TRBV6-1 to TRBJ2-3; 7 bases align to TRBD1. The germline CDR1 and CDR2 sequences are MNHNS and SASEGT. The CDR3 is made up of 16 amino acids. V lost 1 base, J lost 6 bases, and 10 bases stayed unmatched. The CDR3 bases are TGTGCCAGCAGTGAAGTTGGGTCAGGGGGTAGGGATACGCAGTATTTT. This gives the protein CASSEVGSGGRDTQYF.

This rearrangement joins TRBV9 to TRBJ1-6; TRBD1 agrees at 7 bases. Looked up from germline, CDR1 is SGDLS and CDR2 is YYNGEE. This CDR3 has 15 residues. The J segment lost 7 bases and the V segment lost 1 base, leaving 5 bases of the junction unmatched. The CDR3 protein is CASSVMDRKNSPLHF. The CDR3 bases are TGTGCCAGCAGCGTAATGGACAGGAAAAATTCACCCCTCCACTTT.

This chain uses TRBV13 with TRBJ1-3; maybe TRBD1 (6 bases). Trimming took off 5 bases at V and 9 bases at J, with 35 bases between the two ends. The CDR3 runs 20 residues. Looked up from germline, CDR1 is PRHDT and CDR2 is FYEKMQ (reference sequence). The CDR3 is CASSTPQGHFAAEPDATIYF. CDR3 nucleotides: TGTGCCAGCAGCACCCCCCAGGGACATTTTGCCGCGGAACCCGATGCCACCATATATTTT.

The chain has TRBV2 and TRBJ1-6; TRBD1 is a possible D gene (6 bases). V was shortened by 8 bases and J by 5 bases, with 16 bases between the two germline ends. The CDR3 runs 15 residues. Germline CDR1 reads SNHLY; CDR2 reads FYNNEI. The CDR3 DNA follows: TGTGCCAGCGTACCGCAGGGGATCGATAATTCACCCCTCCACTTT. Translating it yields CASVPQGIDNSPLHF.

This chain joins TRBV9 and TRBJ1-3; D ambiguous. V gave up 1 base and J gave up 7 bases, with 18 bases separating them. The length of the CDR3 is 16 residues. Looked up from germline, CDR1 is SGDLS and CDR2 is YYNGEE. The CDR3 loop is CASSVSSQITWNTIYF. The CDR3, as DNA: TGTGCCAGCAGCGTATCTTCGCAGATCACTTGGAACACCATATATTTT.

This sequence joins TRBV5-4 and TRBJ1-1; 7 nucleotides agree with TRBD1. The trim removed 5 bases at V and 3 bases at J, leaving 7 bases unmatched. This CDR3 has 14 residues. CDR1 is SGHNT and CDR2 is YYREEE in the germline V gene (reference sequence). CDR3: CASSSGGGYTEAFF. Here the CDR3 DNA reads TGTGCCAGCAGTTCAGGGGGAGGATACACTGAAGCTTTCTTT.

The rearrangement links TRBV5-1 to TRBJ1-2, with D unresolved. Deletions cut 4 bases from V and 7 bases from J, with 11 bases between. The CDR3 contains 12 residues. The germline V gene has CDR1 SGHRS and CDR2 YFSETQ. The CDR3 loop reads CASSPGDGGYTF. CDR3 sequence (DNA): TGCGCCAGCAGCCCGGGAGACGGTGGCTACACCTTC.

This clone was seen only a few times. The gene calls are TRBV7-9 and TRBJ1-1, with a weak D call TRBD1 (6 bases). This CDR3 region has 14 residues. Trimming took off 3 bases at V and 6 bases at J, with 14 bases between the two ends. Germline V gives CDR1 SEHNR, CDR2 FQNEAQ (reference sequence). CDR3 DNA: TGTGCCAGCAGCTTCTGGGACTCAGGGGCTGAAGCTTTCTTT. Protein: CASSFWDSGAEAFF.

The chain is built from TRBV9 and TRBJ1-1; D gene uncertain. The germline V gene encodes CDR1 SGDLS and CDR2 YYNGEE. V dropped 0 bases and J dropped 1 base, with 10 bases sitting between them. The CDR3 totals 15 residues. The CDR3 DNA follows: TGTGCCAGCAGCGTAGTCAATGGCAGGAACACTGAAGCTTTCTTT. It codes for CASSVVNGRNTEAFF.

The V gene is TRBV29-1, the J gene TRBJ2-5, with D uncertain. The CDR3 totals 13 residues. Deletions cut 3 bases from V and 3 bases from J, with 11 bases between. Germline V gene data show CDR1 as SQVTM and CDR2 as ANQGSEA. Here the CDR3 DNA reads TGCAGCGTTGAGTTGTTTGATAAAGAGACCCAGTACTTC. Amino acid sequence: CSVELFDKETQYF.

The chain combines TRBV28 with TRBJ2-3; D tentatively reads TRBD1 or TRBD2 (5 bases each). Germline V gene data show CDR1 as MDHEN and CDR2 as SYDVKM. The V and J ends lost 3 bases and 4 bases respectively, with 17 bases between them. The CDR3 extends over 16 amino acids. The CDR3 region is CASSFIGASTPDTQYF. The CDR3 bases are TGTGCCAGCAGTTTTATCGGGGCTAGTACCCCAGATACGCAGTATTTT.

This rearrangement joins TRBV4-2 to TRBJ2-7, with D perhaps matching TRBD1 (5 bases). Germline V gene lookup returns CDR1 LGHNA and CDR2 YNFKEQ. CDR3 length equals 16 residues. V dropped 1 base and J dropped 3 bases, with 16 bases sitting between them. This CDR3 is CASSQGRRRVFYEQYF. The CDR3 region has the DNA TGTGCCAGCAGCCAAGGCCGGCGCAGGGTTTTCTACGAGCAGTACTTC.

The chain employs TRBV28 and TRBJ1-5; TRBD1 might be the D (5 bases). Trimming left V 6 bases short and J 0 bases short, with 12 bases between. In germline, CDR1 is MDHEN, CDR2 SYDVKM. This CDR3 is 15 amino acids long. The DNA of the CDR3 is TGTGCCAGCAGGGACATTTACTATAGCAATCAGCCCCAGCATTTT. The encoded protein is CASRDIYYSNQPQHF.

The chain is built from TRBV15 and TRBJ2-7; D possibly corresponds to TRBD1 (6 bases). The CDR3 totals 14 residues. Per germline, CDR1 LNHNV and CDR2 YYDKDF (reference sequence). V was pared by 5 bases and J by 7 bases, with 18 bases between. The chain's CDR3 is CATSLVRGSGEQYF. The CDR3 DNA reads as TGTGCCACCAGCTTGGTAAGGGGGTCGGGGGAGCAGTACTTC.

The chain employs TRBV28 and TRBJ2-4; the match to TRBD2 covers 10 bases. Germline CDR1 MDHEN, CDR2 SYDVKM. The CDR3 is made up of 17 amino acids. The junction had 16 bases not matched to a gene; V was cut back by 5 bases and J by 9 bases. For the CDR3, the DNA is TGTGCCAGCAGTACCAACCAGCGGGGGGGCGGGGAAAGCATTCAGTACTTC. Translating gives CASSTNQRGGGESIQYF. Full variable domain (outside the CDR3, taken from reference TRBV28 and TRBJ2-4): DVKVTQSSRYLVKRTGEKVFLECVQDMDHENMFWYRQDPGLGLRLIYFSYDVKMKEKGDIPEGYSVSREKKERFSLILESASTNQTSMYLCASSTNQRGGGESIQYFGAGTRLSVL.

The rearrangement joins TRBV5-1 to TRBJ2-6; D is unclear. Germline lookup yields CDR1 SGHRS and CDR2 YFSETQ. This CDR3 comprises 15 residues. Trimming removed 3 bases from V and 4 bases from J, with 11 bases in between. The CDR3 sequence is CASSWPNEGANVLTF. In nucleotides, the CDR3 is TGCGCCAGCAGCTGGCCCAATGAGGGGGCCAACGTCCTGACTTTC.

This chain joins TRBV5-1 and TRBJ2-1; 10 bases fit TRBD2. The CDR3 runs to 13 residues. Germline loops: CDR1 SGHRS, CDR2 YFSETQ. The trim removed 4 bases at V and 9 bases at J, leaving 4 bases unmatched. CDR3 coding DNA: TGCGCCAGCAGCCAGCGGGGGGGCCTTGAGCAGTTCTTC. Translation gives CASSQRGGLEQFF.

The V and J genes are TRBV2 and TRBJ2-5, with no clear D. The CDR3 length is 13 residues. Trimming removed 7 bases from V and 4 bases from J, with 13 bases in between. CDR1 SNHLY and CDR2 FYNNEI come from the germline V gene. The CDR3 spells CASKLEQGETQYF. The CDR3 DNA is TGTGCCAGCAAGCTGGAGCAAGGAGAGACCCAGTACTTC.

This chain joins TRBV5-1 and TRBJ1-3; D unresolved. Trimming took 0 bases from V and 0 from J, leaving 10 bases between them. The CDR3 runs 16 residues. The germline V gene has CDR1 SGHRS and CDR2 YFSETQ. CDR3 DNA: TGCGCCAGCAGCTTGGGGCAGACCAGCTCTGGAAACACCATATATTTT. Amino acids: CASSLGQTSSGNTIYF.

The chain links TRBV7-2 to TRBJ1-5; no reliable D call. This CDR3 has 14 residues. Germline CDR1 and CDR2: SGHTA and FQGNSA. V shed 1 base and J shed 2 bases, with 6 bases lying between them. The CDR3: CASSLVSGNQPQHF. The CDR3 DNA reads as TGTGCCAGCAGCTTAGTTTCAGGCAATCAGCCCCAGCATTTT.